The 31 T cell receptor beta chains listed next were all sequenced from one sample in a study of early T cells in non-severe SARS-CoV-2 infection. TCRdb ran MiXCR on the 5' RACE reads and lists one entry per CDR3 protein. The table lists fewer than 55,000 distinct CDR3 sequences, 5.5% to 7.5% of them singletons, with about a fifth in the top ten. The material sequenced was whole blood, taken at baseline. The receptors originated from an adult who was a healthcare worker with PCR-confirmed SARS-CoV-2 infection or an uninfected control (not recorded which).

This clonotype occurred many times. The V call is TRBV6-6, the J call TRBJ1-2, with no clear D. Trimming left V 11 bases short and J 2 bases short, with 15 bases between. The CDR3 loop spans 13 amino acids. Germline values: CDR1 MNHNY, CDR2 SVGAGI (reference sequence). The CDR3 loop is CAGQEDGNYGYTF. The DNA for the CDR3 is TGTGCCGGCCAAGAAGACGGGAACTATGGCTACACCTTC.

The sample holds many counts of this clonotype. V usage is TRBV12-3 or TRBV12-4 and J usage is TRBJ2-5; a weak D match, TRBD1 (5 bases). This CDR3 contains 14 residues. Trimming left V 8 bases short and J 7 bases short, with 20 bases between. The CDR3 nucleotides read TGTGCCAGCGTAGGGGAAGGAGCATTGGGGACCCAGTACTTC. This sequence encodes CASVGEGALGTQYF.

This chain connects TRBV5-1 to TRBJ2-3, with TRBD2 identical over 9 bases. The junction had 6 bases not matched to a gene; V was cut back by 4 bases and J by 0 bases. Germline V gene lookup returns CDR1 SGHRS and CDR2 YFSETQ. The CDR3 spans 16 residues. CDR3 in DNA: TGCGCCAGCAGCCTGGGGACTAGCCTTAGCACAGATACGCAGTATTTT. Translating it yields CASSLGTSLSTDTQYF.

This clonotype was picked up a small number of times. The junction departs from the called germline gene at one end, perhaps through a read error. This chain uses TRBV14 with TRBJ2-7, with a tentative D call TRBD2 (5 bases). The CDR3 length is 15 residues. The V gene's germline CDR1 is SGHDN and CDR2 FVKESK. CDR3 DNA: TGTGCCAGCAGCGGCCCCGGGAATTACTCCTACGAGCGGTACTTC. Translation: CASSGPGNYSYERYF.

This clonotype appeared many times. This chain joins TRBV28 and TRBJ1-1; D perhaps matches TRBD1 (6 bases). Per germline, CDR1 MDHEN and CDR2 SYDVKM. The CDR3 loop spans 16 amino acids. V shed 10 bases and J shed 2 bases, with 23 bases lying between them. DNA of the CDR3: TGTGCCACGAGCGAGGCCGGGGGCGTGTACAACACTGAAGCTTTCTTT. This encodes CATSEAGGVYNTEAFF.

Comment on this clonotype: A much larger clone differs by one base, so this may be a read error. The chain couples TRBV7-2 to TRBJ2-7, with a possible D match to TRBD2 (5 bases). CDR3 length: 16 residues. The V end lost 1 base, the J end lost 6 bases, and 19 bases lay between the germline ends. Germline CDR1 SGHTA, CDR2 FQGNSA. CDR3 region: CASSLGGRLPPSEQYF. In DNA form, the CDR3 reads TGTGCCAGCAGCTTAGGCGGCAGACTACCCCCTAGCGAGCAGTACTTC.

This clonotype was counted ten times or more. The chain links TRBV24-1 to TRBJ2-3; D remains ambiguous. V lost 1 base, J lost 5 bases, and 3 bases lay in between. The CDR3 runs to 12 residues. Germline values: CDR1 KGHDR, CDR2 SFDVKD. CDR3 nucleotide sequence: TGTGCCACCAGTGATTTCGGAGATACGCAGTATTTT. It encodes CATSDFGDTQYF.

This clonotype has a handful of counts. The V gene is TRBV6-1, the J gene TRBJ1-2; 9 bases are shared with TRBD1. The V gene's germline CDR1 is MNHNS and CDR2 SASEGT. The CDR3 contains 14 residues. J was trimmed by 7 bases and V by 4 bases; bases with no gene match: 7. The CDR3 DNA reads TGTGCCAGCAGTGTCGGGACAGGGCGAGGTGGCTACACCTTC. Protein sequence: CASSVGTGRGGYTF.

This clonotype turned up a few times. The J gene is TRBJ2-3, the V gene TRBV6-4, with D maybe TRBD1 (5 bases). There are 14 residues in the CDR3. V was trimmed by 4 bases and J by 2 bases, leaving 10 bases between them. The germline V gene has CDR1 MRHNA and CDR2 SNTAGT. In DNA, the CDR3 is TGTGCCAGCAGTGGTGGACAACTCACAGATACGCAGTATTTT. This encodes CASSGGQLTDTQYF.

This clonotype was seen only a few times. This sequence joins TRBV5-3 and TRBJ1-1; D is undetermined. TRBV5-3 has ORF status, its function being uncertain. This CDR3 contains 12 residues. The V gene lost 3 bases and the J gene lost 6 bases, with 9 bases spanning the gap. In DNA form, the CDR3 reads TGTGCCAGAAGCTGGAGGGAGCCTGAAGCTTTCTTT. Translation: CARSWREPEAFF.

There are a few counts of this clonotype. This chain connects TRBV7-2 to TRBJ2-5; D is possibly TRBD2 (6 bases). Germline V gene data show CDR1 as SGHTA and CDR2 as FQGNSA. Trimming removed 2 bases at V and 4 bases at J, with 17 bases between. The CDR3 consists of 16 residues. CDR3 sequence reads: CASSLRSAGGTETQYF. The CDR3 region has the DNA TGTGCCAGCAGCTTAAGGTCCGCTGGGGGGACAGAGACCCAGTACTTC.

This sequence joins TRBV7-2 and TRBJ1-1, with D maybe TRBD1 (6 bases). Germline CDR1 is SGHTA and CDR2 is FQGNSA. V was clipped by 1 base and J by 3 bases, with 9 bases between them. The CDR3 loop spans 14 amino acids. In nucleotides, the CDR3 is TGTGCCAGCAGCTTAGAAAGGGGGTACACTGAAGCTTTCTTT. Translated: CASSLERGYTEAFF.

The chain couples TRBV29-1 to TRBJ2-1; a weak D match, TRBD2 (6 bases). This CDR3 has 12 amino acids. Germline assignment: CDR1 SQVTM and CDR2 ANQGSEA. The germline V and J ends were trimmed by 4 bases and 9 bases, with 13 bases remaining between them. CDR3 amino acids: CSVVLEGTEQFF. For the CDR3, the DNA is TGCAGCGTTGTATTGGAGGGGACTGAGCAGTTCTTC.

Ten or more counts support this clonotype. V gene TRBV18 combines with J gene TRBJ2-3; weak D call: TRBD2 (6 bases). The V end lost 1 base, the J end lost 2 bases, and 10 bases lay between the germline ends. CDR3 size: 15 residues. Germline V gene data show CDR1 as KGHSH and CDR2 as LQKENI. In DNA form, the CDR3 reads TGTGCCAGCTCACCACAGGGGACTCCCACAGATACGCAGTATTTT. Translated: CASSPQGTPTDTQYF.

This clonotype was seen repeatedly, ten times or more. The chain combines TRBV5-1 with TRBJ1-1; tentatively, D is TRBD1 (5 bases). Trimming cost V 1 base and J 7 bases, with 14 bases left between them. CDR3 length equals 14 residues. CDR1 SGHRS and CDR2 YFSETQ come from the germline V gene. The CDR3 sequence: CASSLMGELGEAFF. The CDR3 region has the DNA TGCGCCAGCAGCTTGATGGGGGAACTTGGTGAAGCTTTCTTT.

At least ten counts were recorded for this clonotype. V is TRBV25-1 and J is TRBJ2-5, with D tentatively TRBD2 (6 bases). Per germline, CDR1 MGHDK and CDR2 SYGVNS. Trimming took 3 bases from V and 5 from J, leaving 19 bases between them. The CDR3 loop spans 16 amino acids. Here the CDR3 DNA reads TGTGCCAGCAGTGAGGGACTTACCCCCATCGGGGAGACCCAGTACTTC. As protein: CASSEGLTPIGETQYF.

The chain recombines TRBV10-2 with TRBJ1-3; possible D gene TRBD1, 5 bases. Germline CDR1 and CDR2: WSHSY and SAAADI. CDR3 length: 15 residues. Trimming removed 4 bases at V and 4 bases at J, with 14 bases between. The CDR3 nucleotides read TGCGCCAGCAGTGCGACGTCAGGGTTCGGAAACACCATATATTTT. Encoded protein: CASSATSGFGNTIYF.

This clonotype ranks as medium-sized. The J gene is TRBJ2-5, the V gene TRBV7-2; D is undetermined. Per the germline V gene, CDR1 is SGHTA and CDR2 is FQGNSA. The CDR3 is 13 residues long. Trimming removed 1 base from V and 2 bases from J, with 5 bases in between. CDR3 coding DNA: TGTGCCAGCAGCTTAGTCGGTCAAGAGACCCAGTACTTC. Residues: CASSLVGQETQYF.

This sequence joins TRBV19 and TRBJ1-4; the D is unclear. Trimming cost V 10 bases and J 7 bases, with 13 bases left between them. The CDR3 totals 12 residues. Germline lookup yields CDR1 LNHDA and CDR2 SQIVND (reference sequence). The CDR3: CATSVGFEKLFF. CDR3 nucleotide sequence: TGTGCCACCTCTGTAGGGTTTGAAAAACTGTTTTTT.

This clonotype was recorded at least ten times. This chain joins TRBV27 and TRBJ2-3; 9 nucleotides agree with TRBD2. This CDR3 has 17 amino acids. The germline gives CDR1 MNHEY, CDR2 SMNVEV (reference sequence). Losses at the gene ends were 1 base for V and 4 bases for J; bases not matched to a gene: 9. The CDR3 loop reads CASSLLGLASGPDTQYF. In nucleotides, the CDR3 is TGTGCCAGCAGTTTATTAGGACTAGCGTCGGGGCCAGATACGCAGTATTTT.

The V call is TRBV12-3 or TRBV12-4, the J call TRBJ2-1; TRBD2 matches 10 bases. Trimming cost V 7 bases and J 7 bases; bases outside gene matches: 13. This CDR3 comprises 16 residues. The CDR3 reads CASTNLRAGGRNEQFF. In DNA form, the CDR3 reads TGTGCCAGCACCAATTTGCGAGCGGGGGGGCGGAATGAGCAGTTCTTC.

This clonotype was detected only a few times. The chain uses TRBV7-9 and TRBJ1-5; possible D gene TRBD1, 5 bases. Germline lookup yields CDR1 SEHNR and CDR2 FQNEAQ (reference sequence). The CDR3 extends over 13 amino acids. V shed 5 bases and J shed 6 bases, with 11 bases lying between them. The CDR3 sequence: CASSGGVSQPQHF. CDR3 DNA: TGTGCCAGCAGCGGGGGAGTTAGTCAGCCCCAGCATTTT.

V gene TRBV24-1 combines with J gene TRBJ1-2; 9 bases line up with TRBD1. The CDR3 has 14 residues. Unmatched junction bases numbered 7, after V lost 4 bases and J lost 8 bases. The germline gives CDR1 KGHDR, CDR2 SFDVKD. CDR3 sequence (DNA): TGTGCCACCAGTGAGAAACAGGGGGCGCAAGGCTACACCTTC. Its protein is CATSEKQGAQGYTF.

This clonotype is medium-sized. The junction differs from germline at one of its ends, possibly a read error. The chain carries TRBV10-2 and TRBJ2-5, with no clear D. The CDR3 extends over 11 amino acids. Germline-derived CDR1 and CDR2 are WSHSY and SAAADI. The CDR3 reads CASSLQETQYF. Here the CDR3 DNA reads TGTGCCAGCAGCTTACAAGAGACCCAGTACTTC.

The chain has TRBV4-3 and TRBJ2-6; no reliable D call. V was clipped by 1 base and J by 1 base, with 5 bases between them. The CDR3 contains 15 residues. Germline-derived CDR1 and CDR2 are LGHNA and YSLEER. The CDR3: CASSQGTSGANVLTF. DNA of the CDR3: TGCGCCAGCAGCCAAGGTACTTCTGGGGCCAACGTCCTGACTTTC.

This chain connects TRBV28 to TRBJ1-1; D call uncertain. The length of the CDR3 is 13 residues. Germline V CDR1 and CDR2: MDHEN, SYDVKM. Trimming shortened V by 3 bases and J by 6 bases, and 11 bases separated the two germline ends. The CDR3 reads CASSFQTFSEAFF. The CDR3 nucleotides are TGTGCCAGCAGTTTCCAAACATTCTCTGAAGCTTTCTTT.

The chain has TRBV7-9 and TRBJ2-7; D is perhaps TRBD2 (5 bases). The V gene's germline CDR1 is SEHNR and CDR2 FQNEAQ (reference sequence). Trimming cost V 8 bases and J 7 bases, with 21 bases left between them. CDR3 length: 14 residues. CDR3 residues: CASAFREEQGEQYF. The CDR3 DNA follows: TGTGCCAGCGCCTTCCGGGAAGAGCAAGGAGAGCAGTACTTC.

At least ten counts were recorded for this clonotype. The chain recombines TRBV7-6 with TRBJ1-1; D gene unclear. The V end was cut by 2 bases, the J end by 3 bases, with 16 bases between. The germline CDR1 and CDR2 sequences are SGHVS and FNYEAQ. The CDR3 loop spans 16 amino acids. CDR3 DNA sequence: TGTGCCAGCAGCTTAAGGTCAGGCCGCTGGGACACTGAAGCTTTCTTT. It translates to CASSLRSGRWDTEAFF.

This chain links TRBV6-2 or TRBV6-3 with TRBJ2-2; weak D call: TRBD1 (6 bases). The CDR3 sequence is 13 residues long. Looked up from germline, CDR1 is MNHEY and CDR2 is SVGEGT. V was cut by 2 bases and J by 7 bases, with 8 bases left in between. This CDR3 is CASSYAGDGELFF. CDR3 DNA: TGTGCCAGCAGTTACGCAGGGGACGGGGAGCTGTTTTTT.

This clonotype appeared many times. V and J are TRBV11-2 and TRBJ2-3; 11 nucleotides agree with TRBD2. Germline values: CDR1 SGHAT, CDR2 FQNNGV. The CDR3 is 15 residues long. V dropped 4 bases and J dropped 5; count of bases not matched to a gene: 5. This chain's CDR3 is CASSSVAGGRDTQYF. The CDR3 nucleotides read TGTGCCAGCAGCTCTGTAGCGGGGGGGAGAGATACGCAGTATTTT.

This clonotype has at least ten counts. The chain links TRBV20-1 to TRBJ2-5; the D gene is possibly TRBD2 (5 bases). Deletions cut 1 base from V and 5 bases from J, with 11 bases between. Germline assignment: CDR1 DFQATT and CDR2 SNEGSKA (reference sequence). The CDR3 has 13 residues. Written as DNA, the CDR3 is TGCAGTGCTAGAGGGTCCAGCGGCGAGACCCAGTACTTC. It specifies CSARGSSGETQYF.